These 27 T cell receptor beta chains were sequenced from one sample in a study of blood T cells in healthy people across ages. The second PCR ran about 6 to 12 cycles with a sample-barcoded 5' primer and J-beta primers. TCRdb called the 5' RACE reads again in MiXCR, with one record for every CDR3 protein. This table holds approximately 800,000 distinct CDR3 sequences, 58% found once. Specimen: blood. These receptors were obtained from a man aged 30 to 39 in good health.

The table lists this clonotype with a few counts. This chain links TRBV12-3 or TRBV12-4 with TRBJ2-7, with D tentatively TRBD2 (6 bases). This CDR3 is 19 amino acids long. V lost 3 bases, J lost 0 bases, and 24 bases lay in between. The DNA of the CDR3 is TGTGCCAGCAGTTTCGAGGGCAGAGGAGCGGGTCTGAGCTCCTACGAGCAGTACTTC. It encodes CASSFEGRGAGLSSYEQYF.

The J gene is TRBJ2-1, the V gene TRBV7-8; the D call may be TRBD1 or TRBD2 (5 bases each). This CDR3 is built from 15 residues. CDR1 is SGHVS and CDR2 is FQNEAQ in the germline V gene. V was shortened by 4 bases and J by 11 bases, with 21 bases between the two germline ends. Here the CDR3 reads CASSSYVGSQGQQFF. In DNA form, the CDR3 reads TGTGCCAGCAGCTCCTATGTTGGATCTCAGGGACAGCAGTTCTTC.

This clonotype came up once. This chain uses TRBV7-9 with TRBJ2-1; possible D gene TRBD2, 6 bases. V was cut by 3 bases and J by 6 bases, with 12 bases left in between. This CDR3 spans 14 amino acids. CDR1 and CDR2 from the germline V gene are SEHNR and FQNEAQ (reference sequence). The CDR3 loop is CASSLAGRGNEQFF. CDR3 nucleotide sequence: TGTGCCAGCAGCTTGGCGGGGCGGGGCAATGAGCAGTTCTTC.

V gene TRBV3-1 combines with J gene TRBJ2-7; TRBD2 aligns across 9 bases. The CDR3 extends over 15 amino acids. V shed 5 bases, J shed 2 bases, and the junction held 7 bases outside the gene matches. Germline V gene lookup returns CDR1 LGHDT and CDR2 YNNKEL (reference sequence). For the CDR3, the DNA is TGTGCCAGCAGCGATAGCGGGGGTAACCCCTACGAGCAGTACTTC. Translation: CASSDSGGNPYEQYF.

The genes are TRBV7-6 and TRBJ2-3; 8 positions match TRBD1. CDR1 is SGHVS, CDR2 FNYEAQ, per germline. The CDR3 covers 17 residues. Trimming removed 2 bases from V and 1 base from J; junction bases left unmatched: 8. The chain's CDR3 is CASSLPTDRVGTDTQYF. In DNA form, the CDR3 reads TGTGCCAGCAGCTTACCTACGGACAGGGTGGGCACAGATACGCAGTATTTT.

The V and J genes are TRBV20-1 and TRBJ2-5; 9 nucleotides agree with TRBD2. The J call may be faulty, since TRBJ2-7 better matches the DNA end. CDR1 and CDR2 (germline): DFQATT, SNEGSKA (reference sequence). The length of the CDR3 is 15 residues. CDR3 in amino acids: CSARDPASGTYEQYF. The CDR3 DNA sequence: TGCAGTGCTAGAGATCCAGCTAGCGGGACCTACGAGCAGTACTTC.

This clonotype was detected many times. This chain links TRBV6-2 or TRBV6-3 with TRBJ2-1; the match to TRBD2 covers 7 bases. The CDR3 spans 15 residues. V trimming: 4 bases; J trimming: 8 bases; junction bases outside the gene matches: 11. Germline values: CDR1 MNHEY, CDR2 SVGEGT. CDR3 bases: TGTGCCAGCAGTTGGGGTGGGAGCGGGATCTATGAGCAGTTCTTC. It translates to CASSWGGSGIYEQFF.

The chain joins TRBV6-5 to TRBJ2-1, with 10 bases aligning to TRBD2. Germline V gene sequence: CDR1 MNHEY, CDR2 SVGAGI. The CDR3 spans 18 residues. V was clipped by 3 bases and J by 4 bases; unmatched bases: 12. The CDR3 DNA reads TGTGCCAGCAGTTATACCTCAACAGCGGGGGGGCGGTACAATGAGCAGTTCTTC. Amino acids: CASSYTSTAGGRYNEQFF.

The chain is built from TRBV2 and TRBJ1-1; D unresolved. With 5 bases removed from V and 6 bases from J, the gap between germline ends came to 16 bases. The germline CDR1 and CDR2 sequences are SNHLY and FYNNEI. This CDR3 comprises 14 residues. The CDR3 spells CASSPRVNPPEAFF. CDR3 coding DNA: TGTGCCAGCAGTCCAAGGGTAAACCCCCCTGAAGCTTTCTTT.

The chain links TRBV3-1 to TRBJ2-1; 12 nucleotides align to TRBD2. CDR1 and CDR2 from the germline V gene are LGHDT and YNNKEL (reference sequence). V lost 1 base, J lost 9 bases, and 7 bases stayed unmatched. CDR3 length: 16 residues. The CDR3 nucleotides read TGTGCCAGCAGCCAAGTATCTAGCGGGGGGGCAAGTGAGCAGTTCTTC. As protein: CASSQVSSGGASEQFF.

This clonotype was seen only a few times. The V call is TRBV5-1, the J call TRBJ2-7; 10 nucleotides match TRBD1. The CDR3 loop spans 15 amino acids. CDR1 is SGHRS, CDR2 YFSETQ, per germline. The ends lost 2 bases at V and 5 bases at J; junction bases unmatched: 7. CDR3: CASSFRDRGWDEQYF. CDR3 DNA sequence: TGCGCCAGCAGCTTCCGGGACAGGGGATGGGACGAGCAGTACTTC.

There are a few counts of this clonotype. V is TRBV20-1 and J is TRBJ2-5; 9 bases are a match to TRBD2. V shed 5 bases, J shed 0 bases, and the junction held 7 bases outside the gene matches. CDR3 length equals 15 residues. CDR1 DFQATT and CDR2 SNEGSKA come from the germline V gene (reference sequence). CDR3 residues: CSARTIAGDQETQYF. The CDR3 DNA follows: TGCAGTGCTCGGACCATAGCGGGAGACCAAGAGACCCAGTACTTC.

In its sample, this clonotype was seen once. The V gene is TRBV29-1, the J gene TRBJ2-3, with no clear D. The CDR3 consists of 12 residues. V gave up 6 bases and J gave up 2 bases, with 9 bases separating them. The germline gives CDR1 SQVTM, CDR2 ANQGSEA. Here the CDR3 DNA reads TGCAGCGTGGACCGCCTCACAGATACGCAGTATTTT. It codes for CSVDRLTDTQYF.

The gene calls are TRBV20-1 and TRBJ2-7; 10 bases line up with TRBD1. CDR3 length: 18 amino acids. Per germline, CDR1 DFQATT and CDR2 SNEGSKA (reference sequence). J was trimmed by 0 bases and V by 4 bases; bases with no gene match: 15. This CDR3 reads CSAKRQGALSVSSYEQYF. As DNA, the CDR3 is TGCAGTGCTAAGAGACAGGGGGCCCTTTCCGTAAGCTCCTACGAGCAGTACTTC.

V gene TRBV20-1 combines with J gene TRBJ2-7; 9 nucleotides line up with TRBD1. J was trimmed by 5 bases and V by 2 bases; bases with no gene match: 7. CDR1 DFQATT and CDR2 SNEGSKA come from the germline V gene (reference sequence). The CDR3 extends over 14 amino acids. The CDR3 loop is CSARIWDREDEQYF. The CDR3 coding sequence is TGCAGTGCTAGAATCTGGGACAGGGAAGACGAGCAGTACTTC.

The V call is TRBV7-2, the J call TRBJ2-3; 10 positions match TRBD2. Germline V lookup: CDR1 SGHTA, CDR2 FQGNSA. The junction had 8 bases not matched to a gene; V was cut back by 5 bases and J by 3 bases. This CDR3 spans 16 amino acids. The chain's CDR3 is CASSLQSGRVTDTQYF. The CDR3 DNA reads TGTGCCAGCAGCCTACAAAGCGGGAGGGTAACAGATACGCAGTATTTT.

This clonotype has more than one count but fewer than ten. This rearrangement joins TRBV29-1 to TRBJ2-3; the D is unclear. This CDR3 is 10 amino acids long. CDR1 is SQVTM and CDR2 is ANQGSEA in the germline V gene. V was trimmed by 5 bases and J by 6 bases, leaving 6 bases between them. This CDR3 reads CSVIWDTQYF. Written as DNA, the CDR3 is TGCAGCGTTATTTGGGATACGCAGTATTTT.

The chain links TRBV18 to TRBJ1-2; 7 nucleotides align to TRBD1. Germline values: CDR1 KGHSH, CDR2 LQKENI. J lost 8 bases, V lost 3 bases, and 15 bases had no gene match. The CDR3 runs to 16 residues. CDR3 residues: CASSPTYYRGSEGYTF. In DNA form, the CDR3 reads TGTGCCAGCTCACCTACATATTACAGGGGATCGGAGGGCTACACCTTC.

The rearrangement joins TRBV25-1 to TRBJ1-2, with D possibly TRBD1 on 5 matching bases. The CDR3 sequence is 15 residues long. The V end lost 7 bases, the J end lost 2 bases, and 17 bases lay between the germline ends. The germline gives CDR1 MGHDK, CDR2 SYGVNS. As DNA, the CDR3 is TGTGCCAGCACCCGAGGGGAGGGTCCGAACTATGGCTACACCTTC. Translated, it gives CASTRGEGPNYGYTF.

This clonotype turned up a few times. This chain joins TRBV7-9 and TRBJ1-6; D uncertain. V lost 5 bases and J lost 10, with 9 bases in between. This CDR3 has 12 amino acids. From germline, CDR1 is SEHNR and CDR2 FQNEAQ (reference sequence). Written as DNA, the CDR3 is TGTGCCAGCAGCCCCCACGGATCACCCCTCCACTTT. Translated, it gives CASSPHGSPLHF.

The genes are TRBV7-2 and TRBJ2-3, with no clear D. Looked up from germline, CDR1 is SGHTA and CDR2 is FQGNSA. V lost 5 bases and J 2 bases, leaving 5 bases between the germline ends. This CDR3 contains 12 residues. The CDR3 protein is CASSDATDTQYF. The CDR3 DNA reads TGTGCCAGCAGCGATGCCACAGATACGCAGTATTTT.

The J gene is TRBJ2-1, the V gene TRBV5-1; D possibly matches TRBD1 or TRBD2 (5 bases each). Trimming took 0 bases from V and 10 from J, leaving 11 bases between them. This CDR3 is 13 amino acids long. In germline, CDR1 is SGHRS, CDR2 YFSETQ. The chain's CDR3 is CASSLATEGEQFF. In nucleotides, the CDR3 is TGCGCCAGCAGCTTGGCCACAGAGGGGGAGCAGTTCTTC.

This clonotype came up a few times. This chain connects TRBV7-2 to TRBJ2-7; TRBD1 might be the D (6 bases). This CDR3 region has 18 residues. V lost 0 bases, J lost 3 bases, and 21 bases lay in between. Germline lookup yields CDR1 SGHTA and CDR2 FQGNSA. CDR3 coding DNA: TGTGCCAGCAGCTTAGCGATGACAGGCGACTCTAGGGTCTACGAGCAGTACTTC. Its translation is CASSLAMTGDSRVYEQYF.

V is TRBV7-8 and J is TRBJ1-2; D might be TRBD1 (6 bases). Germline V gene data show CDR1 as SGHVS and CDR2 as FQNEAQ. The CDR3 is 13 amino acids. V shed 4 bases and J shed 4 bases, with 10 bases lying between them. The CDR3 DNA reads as TGTGCCAGCAGCTGGACAGATTTCTATGGCTACACCTTC. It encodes CASSWTDFYGYTF.

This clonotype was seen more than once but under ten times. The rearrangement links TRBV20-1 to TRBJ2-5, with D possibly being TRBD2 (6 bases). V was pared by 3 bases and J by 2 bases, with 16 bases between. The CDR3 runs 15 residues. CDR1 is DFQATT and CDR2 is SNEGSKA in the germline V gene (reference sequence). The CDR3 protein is CSASVFRGIQETQYF. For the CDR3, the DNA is TGCAGTGCTAGTGTTTTCCGGGGGATACAAGAGACCCAGTACTTC.

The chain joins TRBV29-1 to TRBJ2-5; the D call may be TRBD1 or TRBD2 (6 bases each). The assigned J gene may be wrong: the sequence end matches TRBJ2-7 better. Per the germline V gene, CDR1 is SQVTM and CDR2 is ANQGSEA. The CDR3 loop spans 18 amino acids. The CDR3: CSVVSGAPGGFRLYEQYF. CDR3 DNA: TGCAGCGTTGTCTCGGGGGCCCCAGGCGGGTTCCGTCTCTACGAGCAGTACTTC.

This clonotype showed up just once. The CDR3 nucleotides are TGCGCCAGCAGCTTGGGCGGGGTCCTCGATGAGCAGTTCTTC. Amino acid sequence: CASSLGGVLDEQFF. The genes are TRBV5-1 and TRBJ2-1; a weak D match, TRBD2 (6 bases). V lost 0 bases, J lost 8 bases, and 12 bases lay in between. The CDR3 has 14 residues. Germline V gene sequence: CDR1 SGHRS, CDR2 YFSETQ.